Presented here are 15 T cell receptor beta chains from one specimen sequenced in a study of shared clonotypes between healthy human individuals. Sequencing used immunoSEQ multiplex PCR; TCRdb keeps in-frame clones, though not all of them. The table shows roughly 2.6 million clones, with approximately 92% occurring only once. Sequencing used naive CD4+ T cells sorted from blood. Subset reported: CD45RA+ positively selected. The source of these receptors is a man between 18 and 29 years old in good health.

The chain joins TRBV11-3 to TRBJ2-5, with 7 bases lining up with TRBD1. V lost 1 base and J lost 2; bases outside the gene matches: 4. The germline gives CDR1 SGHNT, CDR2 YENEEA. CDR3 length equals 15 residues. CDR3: CASSLARTGQETQYF. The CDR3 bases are TGTGCCAGCAGCTTAGCCCGGACAGGTCAAGAGACCCAGTACTTC.

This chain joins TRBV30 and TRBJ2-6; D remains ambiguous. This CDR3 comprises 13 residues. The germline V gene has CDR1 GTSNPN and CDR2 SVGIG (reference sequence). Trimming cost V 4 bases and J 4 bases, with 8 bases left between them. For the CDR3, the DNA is TGTGCCTGGACAGTTGTGGGGGCCAACGTCCTGACTTTC. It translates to CAWTVVGANVLTF.

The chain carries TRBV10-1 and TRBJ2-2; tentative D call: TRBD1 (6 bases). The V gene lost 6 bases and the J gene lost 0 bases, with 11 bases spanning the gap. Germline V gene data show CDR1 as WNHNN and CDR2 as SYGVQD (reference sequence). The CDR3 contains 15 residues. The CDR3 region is CASSPWTANTGELFF. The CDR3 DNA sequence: TGCGCCAGCAGCCCGTGGACAGCGAACACCGGGGAGCTGTTTTTT.

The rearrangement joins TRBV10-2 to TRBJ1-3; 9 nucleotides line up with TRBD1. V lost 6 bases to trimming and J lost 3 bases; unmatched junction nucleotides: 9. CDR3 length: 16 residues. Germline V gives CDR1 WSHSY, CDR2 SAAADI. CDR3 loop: CASRPPGQGVGNTIYF. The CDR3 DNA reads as TGCGCCAGCAGACCCCCGGGACAGGGAGTTGGAAACACCATATATTTT.

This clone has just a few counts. The CDR3 protein is CAISEPGSEAFF. The CDR3 DNA follows: TGTGCCATCAGTGAGCCAGGCAGTGAAGCTTTCTTT. This chain uses TRBV10-3 with TRBJ1-1; D gene uncertain. The V gene's germline CDR1 is ENHRY and CDR2 SYGVKD. The CDR3 is made up of 12 amino acids. V was clipped by 2 bases and J by 7 bases, with 8 bases between them.

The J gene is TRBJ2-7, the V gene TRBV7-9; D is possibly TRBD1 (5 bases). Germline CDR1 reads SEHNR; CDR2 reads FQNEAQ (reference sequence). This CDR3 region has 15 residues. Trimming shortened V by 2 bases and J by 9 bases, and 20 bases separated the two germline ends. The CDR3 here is CASSLSLTELGVQYF. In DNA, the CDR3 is TGTGCCAGCAGCTTAAGCTTGACAGAACTTGGGGTGCAGTACTTC.

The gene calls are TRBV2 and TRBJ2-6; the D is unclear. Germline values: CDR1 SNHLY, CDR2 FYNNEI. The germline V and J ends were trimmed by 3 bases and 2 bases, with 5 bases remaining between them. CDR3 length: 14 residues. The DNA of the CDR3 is TGTGCCAGCAGTGAGGAAACTGGGGCCAACGTCCTGACTTTC. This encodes CASSEETGANVLTF.

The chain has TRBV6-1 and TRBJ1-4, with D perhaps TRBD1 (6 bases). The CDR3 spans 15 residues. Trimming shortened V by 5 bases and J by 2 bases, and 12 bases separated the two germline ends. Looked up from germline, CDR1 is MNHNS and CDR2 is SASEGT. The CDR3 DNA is TGTGCCAGCAGTCCGCCGGGGGCTACTAATGAAAAACTGTTTTTT. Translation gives CASSPPGATNEKLFF.

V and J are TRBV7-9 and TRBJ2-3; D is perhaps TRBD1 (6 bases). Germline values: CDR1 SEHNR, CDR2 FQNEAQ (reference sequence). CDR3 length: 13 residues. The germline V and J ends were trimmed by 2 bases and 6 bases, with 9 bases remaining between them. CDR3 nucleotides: TGTGCCAGCAGCTTATTCAGGGGTGATACGCAGTATTTT. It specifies CASSLFRGDTQYF.

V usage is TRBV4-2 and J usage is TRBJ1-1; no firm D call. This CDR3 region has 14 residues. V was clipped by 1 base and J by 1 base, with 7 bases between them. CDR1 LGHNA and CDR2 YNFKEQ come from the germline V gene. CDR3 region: CASSQGVTNTEAFF. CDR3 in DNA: TGTGCCAGCAGCCAAGGGGTTACGAACACTGAAGCTTTCTTT.

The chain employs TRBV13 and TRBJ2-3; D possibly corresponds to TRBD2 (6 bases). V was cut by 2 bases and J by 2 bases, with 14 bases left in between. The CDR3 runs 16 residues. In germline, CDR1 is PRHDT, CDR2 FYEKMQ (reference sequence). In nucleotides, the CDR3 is TGTGCCAGCAGCTTACCGGGAGCTGACATCACAGATACGCAGTATTTT. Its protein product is CASSLPGADITDTQYF.

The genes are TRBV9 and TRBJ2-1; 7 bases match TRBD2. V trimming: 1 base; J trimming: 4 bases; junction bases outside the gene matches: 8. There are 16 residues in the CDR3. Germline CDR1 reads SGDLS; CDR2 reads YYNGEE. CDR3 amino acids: CASSVTPQGGYNEQFF. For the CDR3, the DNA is TGTGCCAGCAGCGTAACCCCCCAGGGAGGGTACAATGAGCAGTTCTTC.

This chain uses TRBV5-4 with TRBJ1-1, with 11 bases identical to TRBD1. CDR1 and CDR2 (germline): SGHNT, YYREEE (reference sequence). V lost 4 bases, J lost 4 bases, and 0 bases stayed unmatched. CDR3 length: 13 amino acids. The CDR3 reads CASSGTGGTEAFF. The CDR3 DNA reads TGTGCCAGCAGCGGGACAGGGGGCACTGAAGCTTTCTTT.

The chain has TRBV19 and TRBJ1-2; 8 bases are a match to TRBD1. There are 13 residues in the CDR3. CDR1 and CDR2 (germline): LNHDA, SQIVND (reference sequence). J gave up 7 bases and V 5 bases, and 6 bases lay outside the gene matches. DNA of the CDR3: TGTGCCAGTAGTTCCCGGACAGGGTTTGGCTACACCTTC. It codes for CASSSRTGFGYTF.

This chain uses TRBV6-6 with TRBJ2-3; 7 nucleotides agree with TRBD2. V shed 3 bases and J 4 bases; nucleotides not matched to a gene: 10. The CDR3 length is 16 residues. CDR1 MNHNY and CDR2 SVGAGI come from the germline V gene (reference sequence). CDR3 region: CASSYRVGSGADTQYF. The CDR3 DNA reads TGTGCCAGCAGTTATCGGGTGGGCAGCGGGGCAGATACGCAGTATTTT.